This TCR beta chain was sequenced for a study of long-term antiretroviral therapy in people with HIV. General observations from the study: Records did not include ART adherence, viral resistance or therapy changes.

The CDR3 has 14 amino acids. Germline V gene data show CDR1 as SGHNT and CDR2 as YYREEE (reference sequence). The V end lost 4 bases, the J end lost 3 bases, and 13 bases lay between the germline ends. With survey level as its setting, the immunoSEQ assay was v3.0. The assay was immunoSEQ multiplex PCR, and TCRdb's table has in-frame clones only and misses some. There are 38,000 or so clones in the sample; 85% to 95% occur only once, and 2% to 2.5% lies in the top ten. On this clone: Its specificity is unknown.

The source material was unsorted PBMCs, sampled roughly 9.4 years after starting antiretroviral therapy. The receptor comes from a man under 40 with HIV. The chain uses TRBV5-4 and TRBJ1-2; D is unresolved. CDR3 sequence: CASSHPRLHYGYTF. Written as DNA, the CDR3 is TGTGCCAGCAGCCACCCGAGACTCCACTATGGCTACACCTTC.